This TCR beta chain was captured by sequencing in a study of human T cells and chemical hapten exposure. Background on the study: The study patch tested 0.01% DPC on the upper back and read results at 6 days. Small volume differences among pooled libraries mainly caused per-sample TCR yield variation.

The CDR3 runs to 13 residues. V was pared by 6 bases and J by 0 bases, with 8 bases between. The germline CDR1 and CDR2 sequences are MDHEN and SYDVKM. This sample's time point: patch test 2, 6 weeks after DPC sensitization. Treatment: therapeutic diphenylcyclopropenone sensitization with weekly scalp DPC. Unique molecular identifiers were affixed to discrete cDNA molecules within the library. Per the study methods: TCR counts had a median of approximately 96,000 per sample and spanned roughly 23,224 to 690,600. TCRdb re-analysed the RACE reads in MiXCR, keeping a single row per CDR3 protein. What appears here as the V and J calls and clone size reflects TCRdb's work, not the paper's. The repertoire holds more than 80,000 distinct CDR3 sequences, about 10% seen once, with around 4.7% in the top ten. This clonotype was counted ten times or more.

This sample comprised whole blood, obtained in connection with sensitization to the hapten diphenylcyclopropenone (DPC). The TCR was taken from a woman in her forties or fifties with alopecia areata. Some clones in this sample may be carry-over from other donors' samples. This chain connects TRBV28 to TRBJ1-2; D uncertain. CDR3 bases: TGTGCCAGCAGCCGGAGGCCTAACTATGGCTACACCTTC. This translates into CASSRRPNYGYTF.